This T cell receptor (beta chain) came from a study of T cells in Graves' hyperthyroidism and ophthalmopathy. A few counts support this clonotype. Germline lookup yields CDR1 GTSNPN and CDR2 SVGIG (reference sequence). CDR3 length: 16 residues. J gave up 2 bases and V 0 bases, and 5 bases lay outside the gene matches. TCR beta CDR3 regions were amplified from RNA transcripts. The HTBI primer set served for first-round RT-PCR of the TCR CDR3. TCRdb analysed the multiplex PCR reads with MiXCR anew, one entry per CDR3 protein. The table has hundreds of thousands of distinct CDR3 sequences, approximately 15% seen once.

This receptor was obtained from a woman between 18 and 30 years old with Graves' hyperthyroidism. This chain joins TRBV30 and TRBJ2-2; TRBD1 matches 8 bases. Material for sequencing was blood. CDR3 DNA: TGTGCCTGGAGTGTACGGACAGGGTTAAACACCGGGGAGCTGTTTTTT. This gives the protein CAWSVRTGLNTGELFF.